The 18 T cell receptor beta chains in this list originate from one sample, sequenced in a study of blood T cell repertoires in COVID-19 (dated by TCRdb to 2019 to 2021). Libraries were built with the immunoSEQ multiplex PCR assay. TCRdb stores this immuneACCESS table with in-frame sequences only. Part of the clones is absent; in the studies checked, under half of the shortfall reflects unresolved V genes, and no reason is known for the rest. The sample table contains tens of thousands of clones; only one count was recorded for approximately 90% of them. Roughly 6.8% of the sample is in the top ten clones. Sequenced: peripheral blood. The source of these receptors is a woman between 45 and 60 years old with acute or convalescent COVID-19.

The J gene is TRBJ1-5, the V gene TRBV15; D may be TRBD1 (5 bases). With 4 bases removed from V and 1 base from J, the gap between germline ends came to 5 bases. Germline CDR1 LNHNV, CDR2 YYDKDF (reference sequence). The length of the CDR3 is 13 residues. The CDR3 DNA sequence: TGTGCCACCAGCAAGGGGAGCAATCAGCCCCAGCATTTT. Translating it yields CATSKGSNQPQHF. Filled out from reference TRBV15 and TRBJ1-5, the complete variable domain reads DAMVIQNPRYQVTQFGKPVTLSCSQTLNHNVMYWYQQKSSQAPKLLFHYYDKDFNNEADTPDNFQSRRPNTSFCFLDIRSPGLGDTAMYLCATSKGSNQPQHFGDGTRLSIL.

The chain has TRBV4-1 and TRBJ2-2; a weak D match, TRBD1 (6 bases). The V gene lost 8 bases and the J gene lost 1 base, with 17 bases spanning the gap. Germline assignment: CDR1 MGHRA and CDR2 YSYEKL. CDR3 length equals 16 residues. DNA of the CDR3: TGCGCCAGCGGTAACCCGGGACACCTGAACACCGGGGAGCTGTTTTTT. It translates to CASGNPGHLNTGELFF.

This chain links TRBV18 with TRBJ1-4, with TRBD1 matching 10 bases. V lost 3 bases and J lost 7; bases outside the gene matches: 2. This CDR3 is 14 amino acids long. Germline V gene sequence: CDR1 KGHSH, CDR2 LQKENI. The CDR3 region is CASSPTGGGEKLFF. CDR3 bases: TGTGCCAGCTCACCGACAGGGGGCGGTGAAAAACTGTTTTTT.

The V and J genes are TRBV29-1 and TRBJ2-3; 7 nucleotides match TRBD2. The CDR3 spans 14 residues. CDR1 SQVTM and CDR2 ANQGSEA come from the germline V gene. With 4 bases clipped from V and 0 bases from J, the junction kept 4 bases outside the gene matches. The DNA for the CDR3 is TGCAGCGTTGTGCGGGACTATAGCACAGATACGCAGTATTTT. It encodes CSVVRDYSTDTQYF.

V usage is TRBV6-5 and J usage is TRBJ1-2, with D possibly being TRBD1 (6 bases). Per germline, CDR1 MNHEY and CDR2 SVGAGI. The CDR3 loop spans 14 amino acids. The V gene lost 3 bases and the J gene lost 4 bases, with 12 bases spanning the gap. The CDR3 spells CASSYREGGYGYTF. The CDR3 DNA sequence: TGTGCCAGCAGTTATCGGGAGGGGGGCTATGGCTACACCTTC.

The V and J genes are TRBV27 and TRBJ1-2, with D uncertain. Trimming cost V 7 bases and J 4 bases, with 16 bases left between them. The germline V gene encodes CDR1 MNHEY and CDR2 SMNVEV (reference sequence). This CDR3 region has 14 residues. The CDR3 region is CASKFDGAFYGYTF. The CDR3 DNA reads TGTGCCAGCAAATTCGACGGAGCCTTCTATGGCTACACCTTC.

The chain employs TRBV9 and TRBJ1-3, with a weak D call TRBD1 (5 bases). Trimming took 0 bases from V and 0 from J, leaving 13 bases between them. The CDR3 contains 17 residues. Germline V CDR1 and CDR2: SGDLS, YYNGEE. The CDR3 is CASSVESGAFSGNTIYF. Here the CDR3 DNA reads TGTGCCAGCAGCGTAGAATCTGGGGCCTTCTCTGGAAACACCATATATTTT.

The chain uses TRBV30 and TRBJ1-5; possible D gene TRBD1, 5 bases. Deletions cut 3 bases from V and 3 bases from J, with 18 bases between. The CDR3 extends over 16 amino acids. Per the germline V gene, CDR1 is GTSNPN and CDR2 is SVGIG (reference sequence). The CDR3 nucleotides are TGTGCCTGGAGCCCCGAAAACGGGGGGTTCAATCAGCCCCAGCATTTT. Amino acids: CAWSPENGGFNQPQHF. Full variable domain (rest looked up from reference TRBV30 and TRBJ1-5): SQTIHQWPATLVQPVGSPLSLECTVEGTSNPNLYWYRQAAGRGLQLLFYSVGIGQISSEVPQNLSASRPQDRQFILSSKKLLLSDSGFYLCAWSPENGGFNQPQHFGDGTRLSIL.

This chain connects TRBV19 to TRBJ2-2, with 9 bases fitting TRBD1. Germline assignment: CDR1 LNHDA and CDR2 SQIVND (reference sequence). Trimming took 7 bases from V and 4 from J; bases not matched to a gene: 13. The CDR3 runs to 17 residues. The CDR3 DNA follows: TGTGCCAGTACCACAATCAGAAGGGACAGGGTCACCGGGGAGCTGTTTTTT. Translated, it gives CASTTIRRDRVTGELFF.

V and J are TRBV19 and TRBJ1-5, with 7 bases that match TRBD1. Trimming took 10 bases from V and 0 from J; bases not matched to a gene: 9. CDR1 is LNHDA, CDR2 SQIVND, per germline (reference sequence). The CDR3 contains 15 residues. The DNA for the CDR3 is TGTGCCACGGGACAGACAGGATATAGCAATCAGCCCCAGCATTTT. Protein product: CATGQTGYSNQPQHF.

There are a few counts of this clone. Written as DNA, the CDR3 is TGTGCCAGTCTGGGGGCCCCGAGCCCAGCCTCTGGCTACACCTTC. Residues: CASLGAPSPASGYTF. The rearrangement links TRBV28 to TRBJ1-2; TRBD1 is a possible D gene (6 bases). Germline V gene lookup returns CDR1 MDHEN and CDR2 SYDVKM. The germline V and J ends were trimmed by 9 bases and 7 bases, with 24 bases remaining between them. This CDR3 spans 15 amino acids.

This clone occurred once. The rearrangement joins TRBV11-2 to TRBJ1-2, with D perhaps matching TRBD1 (5 bases). Germline V gene data show CDR1 as SGHAT and CDR2 as FQNNGV. V shed 1 base and J shed 7 bases, with 10 bases lying between them. The CDR3 is made up of 13 amino acids. The CDR3 DNA follows: TGTGCCAGCAGCTTAGCGGTGCAGGGTGGCTACACCTTC. It specifies CASSLAVQGGYTF.

The chain combines TRBV4-2 with TRBJ1-2; D gene uncertain. The germline V gene encodes CDR1 LGHNA and CDR2 YNFKEQ. V was clipped by 4 bases and J by 3 bases, with 18 bases between them. The CDR3 loop spans 16 amino acids. CDR3 nucleotide sequence: TGTGCCAGCAGCCCAACGCCTGGAGGGATCGACTATGGCTACACCTTC. It codes for CASSPTPGGIDYGYTF.

V and J are TRBV15 and TRBJ2-7, with 8 bases that match TRBD1. V lost 2 bases, J lost 5 bases, and 11 bases stayed unmatched. Germline V CDR1 and CDR2: LNHNV, YYDKDF (reference sequence). CDR3 length equals 16 residues. The CDR3: CATSRSTRTGWNEQYF. CDR3 bases: TGTGCCACCAGCAGAAGTACCAGGACAGGGTGGAACGAGCAGTACTTC.

V usage is TRBV19 and J usage is TRBJ1-2; D gene unclear. The V end lost 3 bases, the J end lost 8 bases, and 13 bases lay between the germline ends. This CDR3 region has 13 residues. CDR1 LNHDA and CDR2 SQIVND come from the germline V gene (reference sequence). CDR3 loop: CASSIYSGQGYTF. Written as DNA, the CDR3 is TGTGCCAGTAGTATTTATTCTGGGCAAGGCTACACCTTC.

This chain uses TRBV6-5 with TRBJ1-3, with 7 bases identical to TRBD1. The CDR3 length is 15 residues. The germline V gene has CDR1 MNHEY and CDR2 SVGAGI. The V segment lost 5 bases and the J segment 0 bases; nucleotides outside the gene matches: 4. As DNA, the CDR3 is TGTGCCAGCAGTCTGACAGGGCTCTCTGGAAACACCATATATTTT. Its protein product is CASSLTGLSGNTIYF.

This chain uses TRBV30 with TRBJ1-1; D remains ambiguous. Germline V CDR1 and CDR2: GTSNPN, SVGIG (reference sequence). V dropped 0 bases and J dropped 3 bases, with 8 bases sitting between them. This CDR3 spans 13 amino acids. CDR3 in amino acids: CAWSVRFHTEAFF. For the CDR3, the DNA is TGTGCCTGGAGTGTACGGTTTCACACTGAAGCTTTCTTT. Supplemented by reference TRBV30 and TRBJ1-1, the full variable domain reads SQTIHQWPATLVQPVGSPLSLECTVEGTSNPNLYWYRQAAGRGLQLLFYSVGIGQISSEVPQNLSASRPQDRQFILSSKKLLLSDSGFYLCAWSVRFHTEAFFGQGTRLTVV.

The rearrangement joins TRBV7-9 to TRBJ2-7, with a possible D match to TRBD1 (6 bases). Trimming took off 0 bases at V and 9 bases at J, with 9 bases between the two ends. Germline values: CDR1 SEHNR, CDR2 FQNEAQ (reference sequence). This CDR3 is built from 12 residues. In nucleotides, the CDR3 is TGTGCCAGCAGCTTAGCATCAGGGGTGCAGTACTTC. As protein: CASSLASGVQYF. Full variable domain (remainder filled in from reference TRBV7-9 and TRBJ2-7): DTGVSQNPRHKITKRGQNVTFRCDPISEHNRLYWYRQTLGQGPEFLTYFQNEAQLEKSRLLSDRFSAERPKGSFSTLEIQRTEQGDSAMYLCASSLASGVQYFGPGTRLTVT.